This TCR beta chain was recorded in a study of blood T cell repertoires in COVID-19. Overall study: Acute and convalescent COVID-19 samples came from the United States, Italy and Spain. In each case, the material was cDNA or gDNA derived from T cells, B-cell-depleted T cells, or PBMCs.

Authors' data handling: Reference gene primers were amplified, and this amplification served to estimate nucleated cell counts. Data came from immunoSEQ multiplex PCR; TCRdb stores just in-frame clones and leaves some out. D and trimming come from the DNA, and the V and J calls and clone size come from that table. The sample carries approximately 200,000 clones, approximately 84% recorded once. CDR1 is SGHRS, CDR2 YFSETQ, per germline. There are 13 residues in the CDR3. J lost 9 bases, V lost 4 bases, and 9 bases had no gene match. This TCR was recovered from a human donor with acute or convalescent COVID-19. The donor label of this sample is uncertain. Source material: peripheral blood. The V call is TRBV5-1, the J call TRBJ1-2; 7 bases are shared with TRBD1. The CDR3 coding sequence is TGCGCCAGCAGCGCACCCCCGACAGGGCGCTACACCTTC. It specifies CASSAPPTGRYTF.